These 32 T cell receptor beta chains came from one sample sequenced in a study of molecular identifiers for immune sequencing clone quantification. TCRdb re-called the PCR reads with MiXCR, one entry per CDR3 protein. The sample shows around 320,000 distinct CDR3 sequences, 24% of them seen only once. Material for sequencing was naive CD8+ T cells from blood, with Jurkat cell RNA spiked in. Subset in this sample: FACS-sorted CD8+CD4-CCR7+CD45RA+ naive T cells. The receptors here all came from a human donor in good health. Some libraries in this study had Jurkat cell RNA spiked in.

This clonotype was seen at least ten times. The rearrangement links TRBV28 to TRBJ2-3; tentatively, D is TRBD1 (5 bases). Trimming stripped 0 bases from V and 2 bases from J, with 15 bases between. Germline values: CDR1 MDHEN, CDR2 SYDVKM. The CDR3 has 17 amino acids. CDR3 protein: CASSLWRLQGSTDTQYF. The CDR3 DNA reads as TGTGCCAGCAGTTTATGGCGGTTGCAGGGTTCCACAGATACGCAGTATTTT.

This clonotype has a handful of counts. The chain couples TRBV19 to TRBJ2-3, with a possible D match to TRBD2 (5 bases). The CDR3 length is 15 residues. V was clipped by 8 bases and J by 0 bases, with 15 bases between them. The germline V gene encodes CDR1 LNHDA and CDR2 SQIVND (reference sequence). CDR3 DNA sequence: TGTGCCAGTTCGTATGGGAGCGTGAGCACAGATACGCAGTATTTT. It translates to CASSYGSVSTDTQYF.

The chain carries TRBV19 and TRBJ2-7; 13 bases map to TRBD2. CDR1 and CDR2 from the germline V gene are LNHDA and SQIVND (reference sequence). J lost 7 bases, V lost 8 bases, and 8 bases had no gene match. This CDR3 has 14 amino acids. The CDR3: CASLGGLAGKEQYF. As DNA, the CDR3 is TGTGCCAGTCTGGGGGGACTAGCGGGGAAGGAGCAGTACTTC.

A few counts support this clonotype. The chain combines TRBV3-1 with TRBJ2-1; 9 bases agree with TRBD2. Per the germline V gene, CDR1 is LGHDT and CDR2 is YNNKEL (reference sequence). The CDR3 spans 16 residues. V shed 4 bases, J shed 4 bases, and the junction held 8 bases outside the gene matches. The CDR3: CASSPGTSFLYNEQFF. The CDR3 DNA follows: TGTGCCAGCAGCCCCGGGACTAGCTTCCTATACAATGAGCAGTTCTTC.

The V and J genes are TRBV30 and TRBJ2-1, with D possibly TRBD2 on 5 matching bases. Trimming shortened V by 5 bases and J by 2 bases, and 16 bases separated the two germline ends. This CDR3 is built from 15 residues. CDR1 is GTSNPN, CDR2 SVGIG, per germline (reference sequence). CDR3 DNA: TGTGCCTGGGAAACCTTAGCGTCTGCCTACAATGAGCAGTTCTTC. Protein sequence: CAWETLASAYNEQFF.

This clonotype was counted at least ten times. This sequence joins TRBV14 and TRBJ2-1, with a possible D match to TRBD2 (5 bases). The CDR3 runs to 15 residues. V was clipped by 4 bases and J by 0 bases, with 10 bases between them. Germline V gene sequence: CDR1 SGHDN, CDR2 FVKESK. This chain's CDR3 is CASSPGLGSYNEQFF. CDR3 nucleotides: TGTGCCAGCAGCCCGGGGTTGGGCTCCTACAATGAGCAGTTCTTC.

Regarding this clonotype: This may stem from a read error, because a much larger clone lies one nucleotide away. The chain couples TRBV5-1 to TRBJ2-1, with 7 bases fitting TRBD1. This CDR3 is 16 amino acids long. Germline V gene sequence: CDR1 SGHRS, CDR2 YFSETQ. Trimming removed 4 bases from V and 5 bases from J; junction bases left unmatched: 12. The chain's CDR3 is CASSDVSGTVNNEQFF. The CDR3 DNA reads TGCGCCAGCAGCGACGTCTCCGGGACAGTAAACAATGAGCAGTTCTTC.

There are a few counts of this clonotype. This rearrangement joins TRBV7-9 to TRBJ1-4; no reliable D call. The CDR3 contains 12 residues. The germline V and J ends were trimmed by 3 bases and 7 bases, with 6 bases remaining between them. Germline CDR1 SEHNR, CDR2 FQNEAQ (reference sequence). The CDR3, as DNA: TGTGCCAGCAGCTTCATCAGTGAAAAACTGTTTTTT. This gives the protein CASSFISEKLFF.

This clonotype has ten or more counts. The gene calls are TRBV6-2 or TRBV6-3 and TRBJ2-3; D unclear. With 10 bases removed from V and 0 bases from J, the gap between germline ends came to 11 bases. CDR1 and CDR2 (germline): MNHEY, SVGEGT. The CDR3 is 13 residues long. Here the CDR3 reads CATGGASTDTQYF. Here the CDR3 DNA reads TGTGCCACGGGCGGTGCTAGCACAGATACGCAGTATTTT.

This clonotype was recorded a few times. The V gene is TRBV6-4, the J gene TRBJ2-2, with no clear D. V lost 3 bases and J 5 bases, leaving 4 bases between the germline ends. Germline assignment: CDR1 MRHNA and CDR2 SNTAGT. This CDR3 has 12 amino acids. CDR3 in DNA: TGTGCCAGCAGTGATATGACCGGGGAGCTGTTTTTT. Translated: CASSDMTGELFF.

As for this clonotype: Just one base apart from a much larger clone, this may be a read error. The chain has TRBV28 and TRBJ2-3; 8 positions agree with TRBD2. The germline gives CDR1 MDHEN, CDR2 SYDVKM. The CDR3 totals 12 residues. V lost 8 bases and J lost 6; bases outside the gene matches: 4. The CDR3 loop is CASGGRPDTQYF. In DNA form, the CDR3 reads TGTGCCAGCGGCGGGAGGCCCGATACGCAGTATTTT.

The chain has TRBV28 and TRBJ2-5; D remains unclear. Trimming pared 6 bases from V and 0 bases from J, leaving 17 bases between. Germline V gives CDR1 MDHEN, CDR2 SYDVKM. This CDR3 contains 16 residues. CDR3 bases: TGTGCCAGCAGCTTAGCTAGTCAGATGTACCAAGAGACCCAGTACTTC. Translated: CASSLASQMYQETQYF. Combining the CDR3 with reference TRBV28 and TRBJ2-5 gives the whole variable domain DVKVTQSSRYLVKRTGEKVFLECVQDMDHENMFWYRQDPGLGLRLIYFSYDVKMKEKGDIPEGYSVSREKKERFSLILESASTNQTSMYLCASSLASQMYQETQYFGPGTRLLVL.

This clonotype has just a few counts. At one end the junction does not follow the germline gene, possibly because of a read error. The V gene is TRBV5-3, the J gene TRBJ1-4; D unresolved. TRBV5-3 is an ORF, with its function uncertain. This CDR3 spans 15 amino acids. The CDR3 sequence: CASSFAGSESEKLFF. DNA for the CDR3: TGTGCCAGCAGCTTCGCCGGGTCAGAGAGTGAAAAACTGTTTTTT.

This clonotype was seen only a few times. The chain combines TRBV12-3 or TRBV12-4 with TRBJ2-7, with D perhaps matching TRBD1 or TRBD2 (5 bases each). The CDR3 contains 14 residues. Trimming cost V 3 bases and J 4 bases, with 13 bases left between them. CDR3 sequence: CASSFIGAAYEQYF. CDR3 nucleotides: TGTGCCAGCAGTTTCATCGGGGCAGCTTACGAGCAGTACTTC.

Points on this clonotype: This likely comes from a read error, as the CDR3 has no conserved phenylalanine or tryptophan at its end. The V and J genes are TRBV27 and TRBJ2-7, with TRBD2 identical over 15 bases. V gave up 6 bases and J gave up 0 bases; unmatched junction bases: 9. The CDR3 loop spans 18 amino acids. Germline V CDR1 and CDR2: MNHEY, SMNVEV (reference sequence). The CDR3 region has the DNA TGTGCCAGCAGGGAAGGACTAGCGGGGGGGTCGAGCTCCTACGAGCAGTACTCC. The encoded protein is CASREGLAGGSSSYEQYS.

This chain uses TRBV20-1 with TRBJ1-3; no firm D call. Trimming shortened V by 3 bases and J by 0 bases, and 18 bases separated the two germline ends. Germline V CDR1 and CDR2: DFQATT, SNEGSKA (reference sequence). This CDR3 has 17 residues. The CDR3 is CSARLSTQDSSGNTIYF. Here the CDR3 DNA reads TGCAGTGCTAGGTTATCTACCCAGGATTCCTCTGGAAACACCATATATTTT.

This rearrangement joins TRBV6-1 to TRBJ2-7; D tentatively fits TRBD1 or TRBD2 (5 bases each). This CDR3 region has 12 residues. Trimming shortened V by 10 bases and J by 4 bases, and 14 bases separated the two germline ends. Germline V gene lookup returns CDR1 MNHNS and CDR2 SASEGT. Written as DNA, the CDR3 is TGTGCCATCTCCGGGACGGTGTACGAGCAGTACTTC. This sequence encodes CAISGTVYEQYF.

V gene TRBV9 combines with J gene TRBJ2-5; D may be TRBD1 (6 bases). The V gene's germline CDR1 is SGDLS and CDR2 YYNGEE. This CDR3 spans 13 amino acids. Deletions cut 3 bases from V and 2 bases from J, with 8 bases between. CDR3 sequence: CASSAGQQETQYF. For the CDR3, the DNA is TGTGCCAGCAGCGCGGGACAACAAGAGACCCAGTACTTC. Full variable domain (outside the CDR3, taken from reference TRBV9 and TRBJ2-5): DSGVTQTPKHLITATGQRVTLRCSPRSGDLSVYWYQQSLDQGLQFLIQYYNGEERAKGNILERFSAQQFPDLHSELNLSSLELGDSALYFCASSAGQQETQYFGPGTRLLVL.

This clonotype has at least ten counts. The chain is built from TRBV6-2 or TRBV6-3 and TRBJ2-5, with a possible D match to TRBD2 (6 bases). With 0 bases removed from V and 4 bases from J, the gap between germline ends came to 9 bases. The CDR3 consists of 14 residues. CDR1 is MNHEY and CDR2 is SVGEGT in the germline V gene. The CDR3 sequence: CASSYSGGIETQYF. The CDR3 bases are TGTGCCAGCAGTTACTCGGGGGGTATAGAGACCCAGTACTTC.

The gene calls are TRBV7-9 and TRBJ1-5; 10 bases are a match to TRBD1. Germline V gene data show CDR1 as SEHNR and CDR2 as FQNEAQ (reference sequence). There are 17 residues in the CDR3. The ends lost 4 bases at V and 3 bases at J; junction bases unmatched: 9. CDR3: CASSSSSGQGYNQPQHF. The CDR3 DNA sequence: TGTGCCAGCAGCTCCTCTTCGGGACAGGGGTACAATCAGCCCCAGCATTTT. Together with reference TRBV7-9 and TRBJ1-5, the CDR3 gives the full variable domain: DTGVSQNPRHKITKRGQNVTFRCDPISEHNRLYWYRQTLGQGPEFLTYFQNEAQLEKSRLLSDRFSAERPKGSFSTLEIQRTEQGDSAMYLCASSSSSGQGYNQPQHFGDGTRLSIL.

Turning to this clonotype: Germline is not matched at one junction end, which may reflect a read error. The V gene is TRBV7-9, the J gene TRBJ1-1; TRBD1 agrees at 7 bases. This CDR3 is built from 15 residues. From germline, CDR1 is SEHNR and CDR2 FQNEAQ (reference sequence). The CDR3 bases are TGTGCCAGCAGCCCAGGGGGTTTCATGAAAACTGAAGCTTTCTTT. Residues: CASSPGGFMKTEAFF.

The chain is built from TRBV19 and TRBJ2-3; D may be TRBD1 (6 bases). There are 12 residues in the CDR3. Trimming stripped 6 bases from V and 6 bases from J, with 10 bases between. Germline CDR1 is LNHDA and CDR2 is SQIVND (reference sequence). In DNA, the CDR3 is TGTGCCAGTAGGACAGGTTCGGATACGCAGTATTTT. Amino acids: CASRTGSDTQYF.

This clonotype came up many times. The chain is built from TRBV7-9 and TRBJ2-3; D unresolved. Germline CDR1 and CDR2: SEHNR and FQNEAQ (reference sequence). The V gene lost 4 bases and the J gene lost 0 bases, with 17 bases spanning the gap. CDR3 length: 17 residues. CDR3 bases: TGTGCCAGCAGCTCTCTCTCGGCAGGACGAAGCACAGATACGCAGTATTTT. Its translation is CASSSLSAGRSTDTQYF.

The table lists this clonotype with a count of one. It may be a read error: a sequence one base away is much more abundant. J is TRBJ2-3 and V is TRBV27, with a possible D match to TRBD1 (5 bases). Germline V gives CDR1 MNHEY, CDR2 SMNVEV (reference sequence). This CDR3 has 12 residues. Trimming shortened V by 8 bases and J by 4 bases, and 10 bases separated the two germline ends. Here the CDR3 reads CASGQGSDTQYF. The DNA for the CDR3 is TGTGCCAGCGGCCAGGGCTCAGATACGCAGTATTTT.

This clonotype was detected ten times or more. CDR3 sequence reads: CASRTGVGELFF. Written as DNA, the CDR3 is TGTGCCAGCAGGACAGGGGTCGGGGAGCTGTTTTTT. The chain uses TRBV7-9 and TRBJ2-2, with 8 bases lining up with TRBD1. The trim removed 6 bases at V and 7 bases at J, leaving 1 base unmatched. The length of the CDR3 is 12 residues. Germline values: CDR1 SEHNR, CDR2 FQNEAQ (reference sequence).

This clonotype occurred a few times. This chain joins TRBV4-2 and TRBJ2-7, with D unclear. Trimming took 2 bases from V and 3 from J, leaving 14 bases between them. CDR1 and CDR2 from the germline V gene are LGHNA and YNFKEQ. CDR3 length: 15 residues. The CDR3 loop is CASSQKSRINYEQYF. CDR3 nucleotide sequence: TGTGCCAGCAGCCAAAAAAGCCGGATAAACTACGAGCAGTACTTC.

This clonotype has a count of ten or more. The chain combines TRBV5-6 with TRBJ1-1; D call uncertain. This CDR3 comprises 15 residues. Trimming shortened V by 0 bases and J by 0 bases, and 9 bases separated the two germline ends. Per germline, CDR1 SGHDT and CDR2 YYEEEE. In nucleotides, the CDR3 is TGTGCCAGCAGCTTGGGCTTGACTGTGAACACTGAAGCTTTCTTT. This codes for CASSLGLTVNTEAFF.

This clonotype was found many times. The chain uses TRBV29-1 and TRBJ2-5; D is perhaps TRBD2 (5 bases). The V and J ends lost 8 bases and 5 bases respectively, with 18 bases between them. Germline V gene sequence: CDR1 SQVTM, CDR2 ANQGSEA. There are 13 residues in the CDR3. CDR3 DNA sequence: TGCAGCATCTTCACAGCGGCCGGCGAGACCCAGTACTTC. Its protein is CSIFTAAGETQYF.

The rearrangement links TRBV4-1 to TRBJ2-3, with 13 bases matching TRBD2. J was trimmed by 3 bases and V by 3 bases; bases with no gene match: 3. This CDR3 is built from 16 residues. Germline CDR1 and CDR2: MGHRA and YSYEKL. The CDR3 bases are TGCGCCAGCAGCCAGAGGGGACTAGCGGGGACAGATACGCAGTATTTT. This sequence encodes CASSQRGLAGTDTQYF.

This clonotype was seen at least ten times. The gene calls are TRBV7-6 and TRBJ2-5; TRBD2 aligns across 9 bases. Germline CDR1 reads SGHVS; CDR2 reads FNYEAQ. The CDR3 loop spans 16 amino acids. The ends lost 1 base at V and 1 base at J; junction bases unmatched: 4. The CDR3 loop reads CASSLVLAGPQETQYF. CDR3 bases: TGTGCCAGCAGCTTAGTACTAGCGGGCCCCCAAGAGACCCAGTACTTC.

This clonotype was detected only a few times. The chain carries TRBV11-1 and TRBJ2-5; a weak D match, TRBD1 (6 bases). Germline V gene lookup returns CDR1 SGHAT and CDR2 FQDESV (reference sequence). V was pared by 2 bases and J by 2 bases, with 21 bases between. The CDR3 covers 18 residues. The CDR3: CASSLRRGRGIKQETQYF. The CDR3 nucleotides are TGTGCCAGCAGCTTACGCAGGGGCCGAGGTATAAAGCAAGAGACCCAGTACTTC.

This clonotype was seen repeatedly, ten times or more. The chain joins TRBV9 to TRBJ2-2; the match to TRBD2 covers 8 bases. The CDR3 runs 15 residues. The V gene's germline CDR1 is SGDLS and CDR2 YYNGEE. J lost 6 bases, V lost 0 bases, and 4 bases had no gene match. CDR3 DNA: TGTGCCAGCAGCGTAGCAGCGGGAGAGGCCGGGGAGCTGTTTTTT. Residues: CASSVAAGEAGELFF.